This T cell receptor beta chain was observed in a study of T cells and Merkel cell carcinoma outcomes. Assay used: immunoSEQ multiplex PCR; TCRdb lists only in-frame clones, some missing. Of 4,000 to 4,500 clones in the sample, over 90% were seen once. This CDR3 comprises 15 residues. From germline, CDR1 is MNHEY and CDR2 SVGAGI. J gave up 3 bases and V 2 bases, and 3 bases lay outside the gene matches. The sequence derives from a human donor with Merkel cell carcinoma. This sequence joins TRBV6-5 and TRBJ2-3; 9 bases align to TRBD2. Sequencing was done on a sample of tumor tissue from Merkel cell carcinoma. The CDR3 region has the DNA TGTGCCAGCAGTTACGCGCTAGCGGGAACAGATACGCAGTATTTT. The encoded protein is CASSYALAGTDTQYF.